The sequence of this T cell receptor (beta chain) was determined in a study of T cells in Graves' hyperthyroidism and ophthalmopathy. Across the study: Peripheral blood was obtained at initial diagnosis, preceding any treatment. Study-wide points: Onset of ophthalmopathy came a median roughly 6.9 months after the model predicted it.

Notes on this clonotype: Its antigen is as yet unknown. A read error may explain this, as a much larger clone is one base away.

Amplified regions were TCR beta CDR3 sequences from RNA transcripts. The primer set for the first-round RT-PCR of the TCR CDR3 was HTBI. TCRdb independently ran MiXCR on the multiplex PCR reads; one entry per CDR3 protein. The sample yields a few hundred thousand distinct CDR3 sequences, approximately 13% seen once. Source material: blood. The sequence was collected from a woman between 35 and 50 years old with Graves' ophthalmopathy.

Here the CDR3 DNA reads TGCAGTGCTCCTATCTGGGGGGCAGGGGAAAACTATGGCTACACCTTC. Protein product: CSAPIWGAGENYGYTF. The V call is TRBV20-1, the J call TRBJ1-2; perhaps TRBD1 as D (6 bases). Germline assignment: CDR1 DFQATT and CDR2 SNEGSKA (reference sequence). V was clipped by 5 bases and J by 2 bases, with 21 bases between them. This CDR3 has 16 amino acids.